This T cell receptor beta chain was retrieved from a study of cytomegalovirus exposure and HLA in healthy donors. V lost 4 bases and J lost 0; bases outside the gene matches: 1. This CDR3 is 14 amino acids long. Germline V gene data show CDR1 as MGHRA and CDR2 as YSYEKL. A word on this clone: Its matching antigen is unknown.

Study-level results: Usually a TCR sequence was rare, but some public TCRs were found in many donors.

The assay was immunoSEQ multiplex PCR, and TCRdb's table has in-frame clones only and misses some. This sample yields about 250,000 clones, of which roughly 84% are seen a single time; about 11% belongs to the top ten. The sequencing sample was made of PBMCs. The genes are TRBV4-1 and TRBJ2-5; TRBD2 matches 8 bases. The source of this sequence is a man aged 18 to 29 in good health and CMV-seropositive. Here the CDR3 reads CASSRREDQETQYF. The CDR3 region has the DNA TGCGCCAGCAGCCGGCGGGAGGACCAAGAGACCCAGTACTTC.